This paragraph reports one T cell receptor (beta chain). This entry is derived from a study of blood T cell repertoires in COVID-19. About the research overall: Acute and convalescent COVID-19 specimens originated in the United States, Italy and Spain. PBMCs, B-cell-depleted T cells, or T cells were the source of the cDNA or gDNA that made up the material.

In the source study's methods: The assay estimated nucleated cells by amplifying reference gene primers. The protocol was immunoSEQ multiplex PCR, while the TCRdb copy is restricted to in-frame clones and leaves out a portion. From that table come the V and J calls and clone size; the DNA was used to work out D and trimming. The table shows 45,000 to 55,000 clones, with about nine tenths occurring only once. The CDR3 contains 13 residues. The V gene end was trimmed by 4 bases and the J gene end by 3 bases; junction bases not matched to a gene: 0. Germline values: CDR1 MGHDK, CDR2 SYGVNS. The receptor was isolated from a man aged 45 to 65 with active COVID-19. Sequencing input: peripheral blood. The rearrangement links TRBV25-1 to TRBJ2-1; TRBD1 matches 7 bases. The CDR3 loop is CASSGDSYNEQFF. CDR3 in DNA: TGTGCCAGCAGTGGGGACAGCTACAATGAGCAGTTCTTC.